This record looks at one T cell receptor (beta chain) sequence and its context. Its target is not known. PCR was performed using 60 Vbeta and 13 Jbeta primers. Profiled with immunoSEQ multiplex PCR; TCRdb holds only in-frame clones, not every one. The table records some 120,000 clones, over 60% of them present only once. The sample originates from a study of cytomegalovirus exposure and HLA in healthy donors. Study conclusions and caveats: In terms of immune exposure information, only CMV serostatus was available.

CDR1 and CDR2 from the germline V gene are SNHLY and FYNNEI. CDR3 size: 15 residues. Trimming stripped 0 bases from V and 2 bases from J, with 11 bases between. This clonotype was obtained from a human donor in good health. V is TRBV2 and J is TRBJ2-7; tentatively, D is TRBD1 (5 bases). Sample: PBMCs. The CDR3 DNA reads as TGTGCCAGCAGTGAAGCAACGGACAACACCTACGAGCAGTACTTC. Its protein product is CASSEATDNTYEQYF.